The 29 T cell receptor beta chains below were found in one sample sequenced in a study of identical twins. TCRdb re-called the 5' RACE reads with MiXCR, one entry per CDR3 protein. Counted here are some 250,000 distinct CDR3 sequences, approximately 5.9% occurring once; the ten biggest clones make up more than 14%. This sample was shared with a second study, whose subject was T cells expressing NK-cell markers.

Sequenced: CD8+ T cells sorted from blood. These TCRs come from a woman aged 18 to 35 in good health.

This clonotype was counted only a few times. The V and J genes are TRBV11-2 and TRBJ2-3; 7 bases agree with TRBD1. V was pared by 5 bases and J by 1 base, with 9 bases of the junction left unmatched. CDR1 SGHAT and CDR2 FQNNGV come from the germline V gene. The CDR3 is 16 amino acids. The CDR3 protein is CASSRGQDTRTDTQYF. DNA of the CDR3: TGTGCCAGCAGCCGCGGACAGGACACTCGCACAGATACGCAGTATTTT.

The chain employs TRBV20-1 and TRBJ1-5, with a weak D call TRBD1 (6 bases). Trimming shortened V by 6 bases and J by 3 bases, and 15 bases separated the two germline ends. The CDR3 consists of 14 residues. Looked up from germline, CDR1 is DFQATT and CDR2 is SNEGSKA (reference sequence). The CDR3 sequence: CSAVGQNSNQPQHF. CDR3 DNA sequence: TGCAGTGCCGTTGGACAGAATTCCAATCAGCCCCAGCATTTT.

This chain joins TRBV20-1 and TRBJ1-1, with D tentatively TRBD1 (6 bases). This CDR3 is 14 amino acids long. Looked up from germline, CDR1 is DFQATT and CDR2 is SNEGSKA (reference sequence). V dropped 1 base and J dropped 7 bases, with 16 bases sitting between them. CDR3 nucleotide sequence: TGCAGTGCTAGAGGGGAGGGGGGGGATGTTGAAGCTTTCTTT. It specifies CSARGEGGDVEAFF.

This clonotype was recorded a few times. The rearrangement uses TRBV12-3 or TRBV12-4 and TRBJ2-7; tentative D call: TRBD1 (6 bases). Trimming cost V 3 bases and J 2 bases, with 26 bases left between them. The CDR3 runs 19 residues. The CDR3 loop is CASSFPRRGRSRRAYEQYF. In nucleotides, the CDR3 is TGTGCCAGCAGTTTTCCTCGCAGGGGCCGTAGTCGGCGGGCCTACGAGCAGTACTTC.

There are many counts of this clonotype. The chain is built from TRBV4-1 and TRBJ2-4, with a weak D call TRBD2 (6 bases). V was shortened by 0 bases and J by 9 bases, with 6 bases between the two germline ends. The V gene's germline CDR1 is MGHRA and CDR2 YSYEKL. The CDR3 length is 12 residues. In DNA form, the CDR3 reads TGCGCCAGCAGCCAAGATAGCGGCATTCAGTACTTC. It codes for CASSQDSGIQYF.

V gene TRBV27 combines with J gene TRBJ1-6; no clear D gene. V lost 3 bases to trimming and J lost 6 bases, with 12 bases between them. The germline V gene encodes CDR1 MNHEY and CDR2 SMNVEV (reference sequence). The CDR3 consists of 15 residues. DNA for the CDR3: TGTGCCAGCAGTTTTAGTGTCGGCAGTAATTCACCCCTCCACTTT. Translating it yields CASSFSVGSNSPLHF.

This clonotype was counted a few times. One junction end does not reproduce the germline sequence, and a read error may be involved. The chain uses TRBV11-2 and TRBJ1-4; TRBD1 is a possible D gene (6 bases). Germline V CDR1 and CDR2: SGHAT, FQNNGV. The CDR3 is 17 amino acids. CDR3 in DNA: TGTGCCAGCAGATTAGATTACAGGGTAACAACTAATGAAAAACTGTTTTTT. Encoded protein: CASRLDYRVTTNEKLFF.

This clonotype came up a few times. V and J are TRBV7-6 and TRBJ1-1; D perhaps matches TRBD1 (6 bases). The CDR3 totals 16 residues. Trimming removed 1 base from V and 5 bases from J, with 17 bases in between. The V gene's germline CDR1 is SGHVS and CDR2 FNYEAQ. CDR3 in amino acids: CASSLGTGWGVTEAFF. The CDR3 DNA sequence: TGTGCCAGCAGCTTAGGAACAGGGTGGGGGGTGACTGAAGCTTTCTTT.

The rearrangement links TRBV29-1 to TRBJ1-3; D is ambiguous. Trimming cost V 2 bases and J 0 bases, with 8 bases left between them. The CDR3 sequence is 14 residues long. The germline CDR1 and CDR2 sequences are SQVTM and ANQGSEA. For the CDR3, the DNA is TGCAGCGTTGAATTCCCGGGCTCTGGAAACACCATATATTTT. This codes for CSVEFPGSGNTIYF. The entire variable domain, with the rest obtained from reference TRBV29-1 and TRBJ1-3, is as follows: SAVISQKPSRDICQRGTSLTIQCQVDSQVTMMFWYRQQPGQSLTLIATANQGSEATYESGFVIDKFPISRPNLTFSTLTVSNMSPEDSSIYLCSVEFPGSGNTIYFGEGSWLTVV.

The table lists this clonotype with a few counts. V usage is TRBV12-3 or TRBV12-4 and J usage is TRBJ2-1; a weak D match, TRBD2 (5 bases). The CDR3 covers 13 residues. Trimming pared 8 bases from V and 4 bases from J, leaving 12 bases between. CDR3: CASLGADYNEQFF. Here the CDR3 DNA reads TGTGCCAGCCTTGGAGCGGATTACAATGAGCAGTTCTTC.

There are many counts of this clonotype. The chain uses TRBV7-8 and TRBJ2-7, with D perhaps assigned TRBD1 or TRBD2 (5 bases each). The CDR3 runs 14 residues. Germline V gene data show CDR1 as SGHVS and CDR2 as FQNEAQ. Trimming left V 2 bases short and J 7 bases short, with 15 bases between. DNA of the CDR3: TGTGCCAGCAGCTTAACGAGGGGTCCGGGTGAGCAGTACTTC. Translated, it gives CASSLTRGPGEQYF.

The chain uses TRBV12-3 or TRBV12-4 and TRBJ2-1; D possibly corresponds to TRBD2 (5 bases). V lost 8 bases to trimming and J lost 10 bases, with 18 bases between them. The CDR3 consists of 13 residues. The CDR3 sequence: CASGKHWSGEQFF. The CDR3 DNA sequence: TGTGCCAGCGGTAAACACTGGTCGGGGGAGCAGTTCTTC.

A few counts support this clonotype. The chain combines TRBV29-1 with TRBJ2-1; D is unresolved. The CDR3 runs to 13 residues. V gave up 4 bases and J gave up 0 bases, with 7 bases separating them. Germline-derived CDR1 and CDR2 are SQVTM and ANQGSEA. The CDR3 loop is CSVGLSSYNEQFF. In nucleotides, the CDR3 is TGCAGCGTTGGACTTAGCTCCTACAATGAGCAGTTCTTC.

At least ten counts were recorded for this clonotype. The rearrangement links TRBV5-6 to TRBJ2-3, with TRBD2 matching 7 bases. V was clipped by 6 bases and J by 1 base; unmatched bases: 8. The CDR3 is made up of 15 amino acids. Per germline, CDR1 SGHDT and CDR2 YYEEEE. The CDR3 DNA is TGTGCCAGCAATCTCCCTAGCGGCCGCACAGATACGCAGTATTTT. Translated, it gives CASNLPSGRTDTQYF.

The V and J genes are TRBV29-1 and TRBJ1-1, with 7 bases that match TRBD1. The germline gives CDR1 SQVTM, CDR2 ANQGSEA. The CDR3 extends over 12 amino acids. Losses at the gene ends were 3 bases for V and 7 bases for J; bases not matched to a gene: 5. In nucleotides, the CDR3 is TGCAGCGTTGATGGACAGGCGGATGAAGCTTTCTTT. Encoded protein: CSVDGQADEAFF.

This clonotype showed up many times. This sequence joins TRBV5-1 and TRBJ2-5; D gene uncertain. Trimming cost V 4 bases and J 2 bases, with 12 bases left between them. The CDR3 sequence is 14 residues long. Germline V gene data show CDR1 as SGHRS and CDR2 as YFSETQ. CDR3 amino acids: CASSALTSQETQYF. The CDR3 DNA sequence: TGCGCCAGCAGCGCCCTGACTTCTCAAGAGACCCAGTACTTC.

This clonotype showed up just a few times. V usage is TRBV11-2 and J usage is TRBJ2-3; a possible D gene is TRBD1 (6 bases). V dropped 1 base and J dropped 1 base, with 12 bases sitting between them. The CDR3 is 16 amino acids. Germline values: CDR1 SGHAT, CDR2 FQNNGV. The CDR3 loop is CASSLGLRTGTDTQYF. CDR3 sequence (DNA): TGTGCCAGCAGCTTAGGTTTGAGGACAGGCACAGATACGCAGTATTTT.

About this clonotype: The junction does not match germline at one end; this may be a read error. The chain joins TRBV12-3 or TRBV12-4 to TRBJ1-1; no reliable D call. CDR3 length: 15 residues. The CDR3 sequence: CASGNPGQVNTEVFF. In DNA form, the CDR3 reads TGTGCCAGCGGTAATCCCGGGCAGGTGAACACTGAAGTTTTCTTT.

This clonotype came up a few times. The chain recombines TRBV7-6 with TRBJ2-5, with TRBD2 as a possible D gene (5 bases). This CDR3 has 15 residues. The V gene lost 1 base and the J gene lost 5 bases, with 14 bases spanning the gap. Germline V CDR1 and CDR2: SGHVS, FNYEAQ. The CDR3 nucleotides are TGTGCCAGCAGCTTAGGCTACGGGAAAGGGGAGACCCAGTACTTC. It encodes CASSLGYGKGETQYF.

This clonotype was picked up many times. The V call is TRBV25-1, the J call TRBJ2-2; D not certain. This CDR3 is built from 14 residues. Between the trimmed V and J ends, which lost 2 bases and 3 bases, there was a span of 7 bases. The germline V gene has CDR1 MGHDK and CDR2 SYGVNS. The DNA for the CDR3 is TGTGCCAGCAGTGAACAGTCGTACACCGGGGAGCTGTTTTTT. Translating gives CASSEQSYTGELFF.

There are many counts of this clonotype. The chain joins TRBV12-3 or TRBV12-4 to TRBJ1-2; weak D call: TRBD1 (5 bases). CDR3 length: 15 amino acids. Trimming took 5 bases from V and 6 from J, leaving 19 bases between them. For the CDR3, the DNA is TGTGCCAGCAGTATAGGGGCCCTTTCCCGACATGGCTACACCTTC. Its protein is CASSIGALSRHGYTF.

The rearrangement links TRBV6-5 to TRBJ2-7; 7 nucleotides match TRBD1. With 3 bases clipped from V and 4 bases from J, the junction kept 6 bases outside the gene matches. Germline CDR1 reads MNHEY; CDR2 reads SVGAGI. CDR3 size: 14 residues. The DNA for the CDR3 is TGTGCCAGCAGTTATGGGACAGACCCTTACGAGCAGTACTTC. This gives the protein CASSYGTDPYEQYF.

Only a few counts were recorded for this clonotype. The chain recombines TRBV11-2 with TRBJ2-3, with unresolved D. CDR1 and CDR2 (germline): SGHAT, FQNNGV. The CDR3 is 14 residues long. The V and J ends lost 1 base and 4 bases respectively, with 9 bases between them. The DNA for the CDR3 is TGTGCCAGCAGCTTAGTTGTTCCTCCAGATACGCAGTATTTT. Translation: CASSLVVPPDTQYF. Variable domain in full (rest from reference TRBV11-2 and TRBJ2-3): EAGVAQSPRYKIIEKRQSVAFWCNPISGHATLYWYQQILGQGPKLLIQFQNNGVVDDSQLPKDRFSAERLKGVDSTLKIQPAKLEDSAVYLCASSLVVPPDTQYFGPGTRLTVL.

CDR3 sequence (DNA): TGTGCCAGCAGTTCCCCGGTCAGGGTTGACACTGAAGCTTTCTTT. Protein: CASSSPVRVDTEAFF. The chain combines TRBV6-5 with TRBJ1-1; possible D gene TRBD1, 5 bases. The V end was cut by 4 bases, the J end by 3 bases, with 15 bases between. This CDR3 spans 15 amino acids. Germline V gene data show CDR1 as MNHEY and CDR2 as SVGAGI.

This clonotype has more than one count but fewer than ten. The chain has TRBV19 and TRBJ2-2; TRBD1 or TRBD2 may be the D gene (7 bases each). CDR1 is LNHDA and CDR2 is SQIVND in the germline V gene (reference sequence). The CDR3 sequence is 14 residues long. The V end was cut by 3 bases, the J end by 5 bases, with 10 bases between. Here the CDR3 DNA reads TGTGCCAGTAGTATGCAGGGGGGGACCGGGGAGCTGTTTTTT. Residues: CASSMQGGTGELFF.

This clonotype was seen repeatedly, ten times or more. CDR3 in DNA: TGTGCCACCAGTGATTCCCAGCGGGCACCCTACAATGAGCAGTTCTTC. Protein product: CATSDSQRAPYNEQFF. The chain couples TRBV24-1 to TRBJ2-1, with D tentatively TRBD2 (6 bases). V lost 2 bases, J lost 2 bases, and 12 bases lay in between. The CDR3 consists of 16 residues. CDR1 and CDR2 (germline): KGHDR, SFDVKD.

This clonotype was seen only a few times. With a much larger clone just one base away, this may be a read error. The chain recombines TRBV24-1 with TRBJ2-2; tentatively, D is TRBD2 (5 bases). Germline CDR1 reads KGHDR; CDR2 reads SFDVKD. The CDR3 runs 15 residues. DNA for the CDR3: TGTGCCACCAGTGATTCGGCTACCTACACCGGGGAGCAGTTTTTT. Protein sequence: CATSDSATYTGEQFF.

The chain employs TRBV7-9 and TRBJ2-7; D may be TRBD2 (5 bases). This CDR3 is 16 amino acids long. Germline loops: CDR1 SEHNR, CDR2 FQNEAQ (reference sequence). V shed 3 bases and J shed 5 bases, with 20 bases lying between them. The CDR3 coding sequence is TGTGCCAGCAGCTTGGGCCCGATACTAGTCACCGACGAGCAGTACTTC. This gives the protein CASSLGPILVTDEQYF.

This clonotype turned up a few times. CDR3 sequence (DNA): TGTGCCACATACGGGACAGGGGATCGAGGGTCTAAGGCTGAAGCTTTCTTT. Translated, it gives CATYGTGDRGSKAEAFF. This chain uses TRBV10-3 with TRBJ1-1, with 10 bases that match TRBD1. Germline lookup yields CDR1 ENHRY and CDR2 SYGVKD. The CDR3 is 17 residues long. Trimming cost V 10 bases and J 6 bases; bases outside gene matches: 20.